These 30 T cell receptor beta chains share one sample of origin, sequenced in a study of beta chain features in type 1 diabetes. Every bit of the isolated RNA underwent reverse transcription, so sequencing read expressed TCRB transcripts. Sequencing was performed with immunoSEQ multiplex PCR; in TCRdb, only in-frame clones are kept and a portion is missing. The sample records 350,000 to 450,000 clones, roughly 15% being singletons. Specimen: naive CD4+ T cells from blood. The origin of the receptors is a woman younger than 35 in good health.

The chain couples TRBV30 to TRBJ1-3; 7 bases are shared with TRBD1. There are 13 residues in the CDR3. V was clipped by 7 bases and J by 2 bases; unmatched bases: 5. Germline values: CDR1 GTSNPN, CDR2 SVGIG (reference sequence). CDR3 DNA sequence: TGTGCCTTCGCAACAGGGGCTGGAAACACCATATATTTT. Translating gives CAFATGAGNTIYF.

This clone was observed a handful of times. CDR3 nucleotides: TGTGCCAGCAGCTACGGACAGAACACTGAAGCTTTCTTT. Encoded protein: CASSYGQNTEAFF. This rearrangement joins TRBV7-3 to TRBJ1-1, with D possibly being TRBD1 (5 bases). The germline CDR1 and CDR2 sequences are SGHTA and FQGTGA. The CDR3 consists of 13 residues. The V gene lost 4 bases and the J gene lost 1 base, with 7 bases spanning the gap.

The chain links TRBV9 to TRBJ2-4; 7 bases are shared with TRBD1. Germline V gene sequence: CDR1 SGDLS, CDR2 YYNGEE. CDR3 length equals 17 residues. The J segment lost 0 bases and the V segment lost 0 bases, leaving 6 bases of the junction unmatched. The CDR3 DNA reads TGTGCCAGCAGCGTAGGCCTCGGGGACAGAGCCAAAAACATTCAGTACTTC. Translated, it gives CASSVGLGDRAKNIQYF.

The gene calls are TRBV30 and TRBJ2-1; D unresolved. This CDR3 region has 14 residues. Looked up from germline, CDR1 is GTSNPN and CDR2 is SVGIG (reference sequence). With 0 bases removed from V and 0 bases from J, the gap between germline ends came to 6 bases. The CDR3 protein is CAWSVGRSYNEQFF. CDR3 nucleotide sequence: TGTGCCTGGAGTGTTGGGCGCTCCTACAATGAGCAGTTCTTC.

The rearrangement uses TRBV18 and TRBJ2-3, with D possibly being TRBD1 (6 bases). The CDR3 has 16 amino acids. Trimming stripped 1 base from V and 6 bases from J, with 17 bases between. CDR1 is KGHSH and CDR2 is LQKENI in the germline V gene. DNA for the CDR3: TGTGCCAGCTCACCACTGGGACAAGGGACGGGGGATACGCAGTATTTT. Protein product: CASSPLGQGTGDTQYF. The full variable domain, its missing parts supplied by reference TRBV18 and TRBJ2-3, is NAGVMQNPRHLVRRRGQEARLRCSPMKGHSHVYWYRQLPEEGLKFMVYLQKENIIDESGMPKERFSAEFPKEGPSILRIQQVVRGDSAAYFCASSPLGQGTGDTQYFGPGTRLTVL.

This clone was detected only a few times. The chain combines TRBV4-1 with TRBJ2-3; 9 bases fit TRBD2. Trimming removed 4 bases from V and 3 bases from J; junction bases left unmatched: 5. The V gene's germline CDR1 is MGHRA and CDR2 YSYEKL. The CDR3 is 15 residues long. The CDR3 DNA follows: TGCGCCAGCAGCCCCGGGACTAGCAGGACAGATACGCAGTATTTT. Protein product: CASSPGTSRTDTQYF.

The chain couples TRBV29-1 to TRBJ2-3; the match to TRBD2 covers 11 bases. This CDR3 spans 14 amino acids. Germline V gives CDR1 SQVTM, CDR2 ANQGSEA. The J segment lost 5 bases and the V segment lost 4 bases, leaving 5 bases of the junction unmatched. DNA of the CDR3: TGCAGCGTTGGGATAGCGGGAGGGCAAGATACGCAGTATTTT. This gives the protein CSVGIAGGQDTQYF.

The chain has TRBV28 and TRBJ1-1, with 7 bases aligning to TRBD1. The CDR3 loop spans 16 amino acids. Per germline, CDR1 MDHEN and CDR2 SYDVKM. V gave up 3 bases and J gave up 1 base; unmatched junction bases: 8. The CDR3 region has the DNA TGTGCCAGCAGTTTCCTACCGGGACAGCGGAACACTGAAGCTTTCTTT. This sequence encodes CASSFLPGQRNTEAFF.

This clone has more than one count but fewer than ten. The chain recombines TRBV6-5 with TRBJ1-1, with TRBD1 as a possible D gene (6 bases). Trimming took 2 bases from V and 6 from J, leaving 10 bases between them. This CDR3 comprises 13 residues. CDR1 is MNHEY, CDR2 SVGAGI, per germline. CDR3 bases: TGTGCCAGCAGTTACCAGGGGACCGCTGAAGCTTTCTTT. Its translation: CASSYQGTAEAFF.

In its sample, this clone was seen a few times. The chain links TRBV28 to TRBJ2-7, with 10 bases that match TRBD2. Germline CDR1 reads MDHEN; CDR2 reads SYDVKM. Trimming at V came to 4 bases and at J to 1 base, leaving 4 bases not matched to a gene. The CDR3 totals 15 residues. The CDR3 DNA is TGTGCCAGCAGTTCGTGGACTAGCGGATCCTACGAGCAGTACTTC. This translates into CASSSWTSGSYEQYF.

This clone occurred a few times. This chain uses TRBV18 with TRBJ2-1, with D hard to call. From germline, CDR1 is KGHSH and CDR2 LQKENI. V lost 4 bases to trimming and J lost 5 bases, with 12 bases between them. This CDR3 spans 14 amino acids. The CDR3 is CASSLKRLNNEQFF. The CDR3 bases are TGTGCCAGCTCACTAAAGAGACTGAACAATGAGCAGTTCTTC.

CDR3 region: CASSPSGQGWLPYF. CDR3 nucleotide sequence: TGTGCCAGCTCACCTTCGGGACAGGGGTGGCTTCCGTACTTC. This sequence joins TRBV18 and TRBJ2-7; 10 nucleotides match TRBD1. The CDR3 is made up of 14 amino acids. The V gene's germline CDR1 is KGHSH and CDR2 LQKENI. The V segment lost 3 bases and the J segment 12 bases; nucleotides outside the gene matches: 11. Full variable domain (rest looked up from reference TRBV18 and TRBJ2-7): NAGVMQNPRHLVRRRGQEARLRCSPMKGHSHVYWYRQLPEEGLKFMVYLQKENIIDESGMPKERFSAEFPKEGPSILRIQQVVRGDSAAYFCASSPSGQGWLPYFGPGTRLTVT.

This clone was found a few times. The genes are TRBV5-1 and TRBJ2-7, with TRBD2 matching 13 bases. Germline trimming cut 4 bases from V and 1 base from J; bases unmatched to any gene: 8. CDR3 length equals 17 residues. Germline lookup yields CDR1 SGHRS and CDR2 YFSETQ. The CDR3 spells CASSPWTSGSPSYEQYF. Written as DNA, the CDR3 is TGCGCCAGCAGCCCCTGGACTAGCGGGAGCCCTTCCTACGAGCAGTACTTC.

This chain uses TRBV29-1 with TRBJ1-5; unclear D gene. Germline CDR1 SQVTM, CDR2 ANQGSEA. V was trimmed by 4 bases and J by 6 bases, leaving 10 bases between them. The CDR3 is made up of 12 amino acids. The CDR3 region has the DNA TGCAGCGTTGGAGGGAATAGTCAGCCCCAGCATTTT. Translation: CSVGGNSQPQHF.

This chain links TRBV2 with TRBJ2-7; D is possibly TRBD1 (5 bases). This CDR3 is built from 11 residues. Looked up from germline, CDR1 is SNHLY and CDR2 is FYNNEI. With 6 bases removed from V and 6 bases from J, the gap between germline ends came to 9 bases. CDR3 in DNA: TGTGCCAGCAGAGGGGCGCCCGAGCAGTACTTC. This gives the protein CASRGAPEQYF.

In its sample, this clone was seen a few times. The CDR3 region has the DNA TGTGCCAGCAGCCCAGCGGGAGAAGGCGAGCAGTACTTC. It codes for CASSPAGEGEQYF. The chain carries TRBV4-2 and TRBJ2-7, with 8 bases identical to TRBD2. There are 13 residues in the CDR3. Germline-derived CDR1 and CDR2 are LGHNA and YNFKEQ. Trimming at V came to 4 bases and at J to 6 bases, leaving 5 bases not matched to a gene.

This clone appeared a few times. The chain joins TRBV13 to TRBJ1-2, with a tentative D call TRBD1 (5 bases). The CDR3 contains 16 residues. From germline, CDR1 is PRHDT and CDR2 FYEKMQ (reference sequence). The germline V and J ends were trimmed by 1 base and 3 bases, with 15 bases remaining between them. The CDR3 is CASSLALGGVDYGYTF. CDR3 sequence (DNA): TGTGCCAGCAGCTTAGCCTTGGGAGGGGTCGACTATGGCTACACCTTC.

The sample holds a few counts of this clone. The V call is TRBV15, the J call TRBJ2-7, with 10 bases matching TRBD1. This CDR3 is 16 amino acids long. Unmatched junction bases numbered 6, after V lost 2 bases and J lost 2 bases. Per the germline V gene, CDR1 is LNHNV and CDR2 is YYDKDF (reference sequence). The CDR3 reads CATSRPTGQGAYEQYF. CDR3 nucleotide sequence: TGTGCCACCAGCAGACCGACCGGACAGGGGGCCTACGAGCAGTACTTC.

The table lists this clone with a few counts. The V and J genes are TRBV27 and TRBJ2-6, with TRBD1 as a possible D gene (6 bases). The CDR3 runs 14 residues. The germline V gene encodes CDR1 MNHEY and CDR2 SMNVEV (reference sequence). Trimming cost V 7 bases and J 2 bases, with 9 bases left between them. The CDR3, as DNA: TGTGCCAGCAAAAGGGGGACTGGGGCCAACGTCCTGACTTTC. The encoded protein is CASKRGTGANVLTF.

This clone was detected a few times. The chain is built from TRBV28 and TRBJ2-3; 10 bases agree with TRBD2. The CDR3 has 15 residues. V was clipped by 3 bases and J by 8 bases; unmatched bases: 8. Germline loops: CDR1 MDHEN, CDR2 SYDVKM. The CDR3 sequence: CASSLVVAGGGTQYF. The CDR3 DNA sequence: TGTGCCAGCAGTTTGGTAGTAGCGGGAGGAGGTACGCAGTATTTT.

This clone has a single count. The V call is TRBV28, the J call TRBJ1-3; D gene ambiguous. The V end was cut by 5 bases, the J end by 4 bases, with 12 bases between. CDR1 is MDHEN and CDR2 is SYDVKM in the germline V gene. The length of the CDR3 is 14 residues. In nucleotides, the CDR3 is TGTGCCAGCAGTCCTCGGTCTCGCGGAAACACCATATATTTT. Translated: CASSPRSRGNTIYF.

This chain joins TRBV10-3 and TRBJ2-7, with D maybe TRBD1 (7 bases). CDR1 is ENHRY and CDR2 is SYGVKD in the germline V gene. The CDR3 loop spans 15 amino acids. The germline V and J ends were trimmed by 3 bases and 2 bases, with 14 bases remaining between them. CDR3 loop: CAISEDRDWAYEQYF. CDR3 DNA sequence: TGTGCCATCAGTGAAGACAGGGACTGGGCCTACGAGCAGTACTTC.

The chain uses TRBV9 and TRBJ2-7; TRBD1 matches at 8 bases. Unmatched junction bases numbered 4, after V lost 0 bases and J lost 5 bases. Germline loops: CDR1 SGDLS, CDR2 YYNGEE. The CDR3 spans 14 residues. DNA for the CDR3: TGTGCCAGCAGCGTAGGACAGGGGTTCCACGAGCAGTACTTC. Protein: CASSVGQGFHEQYF.

This chain connects TRBV28 to TRBJ1-5; D is unresolved. Germline assignment: CDR1 MDHEN and CDR2 SYDVKM. V was cut by 2 bases and J by 6 bases, with 17 bases left in between. The CDR3 spans 16 residues. The CDR3 bases are TGTGCCAGCAGTTTAGACGTGTCGGGGATCGGTCAGCCCCAGCATTTT. Translated, it gives CASSLDVSGIGQPQHF.

This chain connects TRBV28 to TRBJ2-5; D is unclear. Germline V gene lookup returns CDR1 MDHEN and CDR2 SYDVKM. Trimming stripped 3 bases from V and 6 bases from J, with 5 bases between. The CDR3 consists of 11 residues. The DNA for the CDR3 is TGTGCCAGCAGTTTTTCTCAGACCCAGTACTTC. As protein: CASSFSQTQYF.

Only a few counts were recorded for this clone. The V and J genes are TRBV7-9 and TRBJ1-5, with 11 bases fitting TRBD1. V was clipped by 5 bases and J by 4 bases; unmatched bases: 7. CDR1 and CDR2 (germline): SEHNR, FQNEAQ (reference sequence). This CDR3 comprises 16 residues. CDR3 DNA: TGTGCCAGCAGCCCGCTGGGACAGGGGGAAAATCAGCCCCAGCATTTT. Translating gives CASSPLGQGENQPQHF.

The rearrangement links TRBV6-5 to TRBJ1-2, with 9 bases identical to TRBD1. The CDR3 has 16 amino acids. Trimming cost V 4 bases and J 4 bases; bases outside gene matches: 10. Germline-derived CDR1 and CDR2 are MNHEY and SVGAGI. CDR3 sequence reads: CASSWDRDINFYGYTF. CDR3 nucleotide sequence: TGTGCCAGCAGTTGGGACAGGGACATAAATTTCTATGGCTACACCTTC.

This chain connects TRBV28 to TRBJ2-5, with 12 bases matching TRBD1. Unmatched junction bases numbered 9, after V lost 11 bases and J lost 5 bases. Germline-derived CDR1 and CDR2 are MDHEN and SYDVKM. The CDR3 contains 14 residues. CDR3 residues: CASGGTGGEETQYF. The CDR3 DNA is TGTGCCTCCGGTGGGACAGGGGGCGAGGAGACCCAGTACTTC.

The chain is built from TRBV9 and TRBJ2-7, with a tentative D call TRBD2 (6 bases). The CDR3 length is 15 residues. Germline CDR1 is SGDLS and CDR2 is YYNGEE. V dropped 0 bases and J dropped 5 bases, with 15 bases sitting between them. The CDR3 nucleotides read TGTGCCAGCAGCGTAGAGGTTGGGGGGAGCGACGAGCAGTACTTC. It translates to CASSVEVGGSDEQYF.

This clone was seen only a few times. The V and J genes are TRBV28 and TRBJ2-3; D not resolved. The CDR3 sequence is 13 residues long. Trimming shortened V by 5 bases and J by 0 bases, and 6 bases separated the two germline ends. The V gene's germline CDR1 is MDHEN and CDR2 SYDVKM. The CDR3 sequence is CASSESSTDTQYF. In DNA form, the CDR3 reads TGTGCCAGCAGTGAGTCTAGCACAGATACGCAGTATTTT.